This TCR beta chain came from a study of monozygotic twins with inflammatory bowel disease. Skipping T cell sorting, the study isolated total RNA directly from whole blood. Study observations and caveats: Relative clonotype sharing with others was diminished in IBD patients versus healthy twins, particularly with disease activity. Concordant and discordant twins showed no difference in repertoire similarity, possibly from limited power.

Via template switching, UMIs carrying a 6-nucleotide sample barcode were introduced. TCRdb processed the 5' RACE reads again and assigns one entry to each CDR3 protein, with no DNA. In total, the table holds about 300,000 distinct CDR3 sequences. Note on this clonotype: Its matching antigen is unknown.

Specimen: blood. This sequence was found in a human donor with ulcerative colitis or Crohn's disease, or a healthy co-twin of an affected twin (not recorded which).

The chain's CDR3 is CASSFVRETQYF. The rearrangement links TRBV5-1 to TRBJ2-5. Germline V gene sequence: CDR1 SGHRS, CDR2 YFSETQ. This CDR3 is built from 12 residues. Combining the CDR3 with reference TRBV5-1 and TRBJ2-5 gives the whole variable domain KAGVTQTPRYLIKTRGQQVTLSCSPISGHRSVSWYQQTPGQGLQFLFEYFSETQRNKGNFPGRFSGRQFSNSRSEMNVSTLELGDSALYLCASSFVRETQYFGPGTRLLVL.